These 11 T cell receptor beta chains were sequenced from one sample in a study of T-cell reconstitution after alpha-beta-depleted transplantation in children. Unique molecular identifiers featured in how the TCRbeta library was prepared. TCRdb re-called the PCR reads with MiXCR, one entry per CDR3 protein. The sample records approximately 400,000 distinct CDR3 sequences, about a tenth being singletons. Sequencing used PBMCs from the stem cell graft donor, obtained from the stem cell graft. These receptors all stem from a human donor who donated a stem cell graft to a child with acute myeloid leukemia.

This clonotype was seen at least ten times. The chain is built from TRBV29-1 and TRBJ2-5; either TRBD1 or TRBD2 may supply D (5 bases each). The CDR3 runs to 14 residues. Germline V gene data show CDR1 as SQVTM and CDR2 as ANQGSEA. V was clipped by 8 bases and J by 2 bases, with 18 bases between them. CDR3 region: CSPTAPGPQETQYF. The CDR3 DNA follows: TGCAGCCCCACCGCACCGGGACCACAAGAGACCCAGTACTTC.

This clonotype showed up many times. This CDR3 is CASSPRQGTGELFF. The CDR3 coding sequence is TGTGCCAGCAGCCCCAGACAGGGTACCGGGGAGCTGTTTTTT. The gene calls are TRBV5-4 and TRBJ2-2; 7 nucleotides align to TRBD1. The CDR3 consists of 14 residues. Unmatched junction bases numbered 5, after V lost 4 bases and J lost 5 bases. In germline, CDR1 is SGHNT, CDR2 YYREEE (reference sequence). The full variable domain, in which reference TRBV5-4 and TRBJ2-2 provide the parts outside the CDR3, is ETGVTQSPTHLIKTRGQQVTLRCSSQSGHNTVSWYQQALGQGPQFIFQYYREEENGRGNFPPRFSGLQFPNYSSELNVNALELDDSALYLCASSPRQGTGELFFGEGSRLTVL.

This clonotype showed up just once. The J gene is TRBJ2-1, the V gene TRBV7-9; TRBD1 matches at 9 bases. CDR1 is SEHNR, CDR2 FQNEAQ, per germline (reference sequence). The trim removed 4 bases at V and 3 bases at J, leaving 7 bases unmatched. The CDR3 runs to 16 residues. The CDR3 spells CASSWRDRDVYNEQFF. CDR3 nucleotides: TGTGCCAGCAGCTGGCGGGACAGGGACGTCTACAATGAGCAGTTCTTC.

This chain connects TRBV7-6 to TRBJ2-4; maybe TRBD1 (6 bases). The CDR3 loop spans 16 amino acids. CDR1 is SGHVS, CDR2 FNYEAQ, per germline. The V gene lost 5 bases and the J gene lost 3 bases, with 17 bases spanning the gap. Here the CDR3 DNA reads TGTGCCAGCAGCCCCAGGGGTAGCTGGGGCAAAAACATTCAGTACTTC. Translating gives CASSPRGSWGKNIQYF.

This clonotype was observed a handful of times. V usage is TRBV10-3 and J usage is TRBJ1-6; D uncertain. V lost 9 bases and J 6 bases, leaving 18 bases between the germline ends. Germline V gene lookup returns CDR1 ENHRY and CDR2 SYGVKD. The CDR3 is made up of 15 amino acids. The CDR3: CAINPTGSTNSPLHF. In nucleotides, the CDR3 is TGTGCCATAAATCCCACGGGGTCCACTAATTCACCCCTCCACTTT.

The chain has TRBV12-3 or TRBV12-4 and TRBJ2-7, with D unclear. The CDR3 covers 11 residues. Trimming removed 2 bases at V and 6 bases at J, with 5 bases between. The CDR3 sequence is CASSLNPEQYV. The CDR3 DNA sequence: TGTGCCAGCAGTTTAAATCCCGAGCAGTACGTC.

This clonotype was counted a few times. The rearrangement uses TRBV29-1 and TRBJ2-5, with TRBD1 matching over 7 bases. The J segment lost 7 bases and the V segment lost 3 bases, leaving 8 bases of the junction unmatched. CDR3 length: 13 amino acids. From germline, CDR1 is SQVTM and CDR2 ANQGSEA. CDR3 DNA sequence: TGCAGCGTTGAGGGACAGACAAGAGGGACCCAGTACTTC. Translation: CSVEGQTRGTQYF.

This clonotype appeared a few times. The CDR3 region is CASSLVGLTGELFF. The CDR3 coding sequence is TGTGCCAGCAGCTTAGTGGGGCTCACCGGGGAGCTGTTTTTT. This chain joins TRBV11-1 and TRBJ2-2; D is perhaps TRBD1 (5 bases). Germline CDR1 reads SGHAT; CDR2 reads FQDESV (reference sequence). V lost 1 base and J 4 bases, leaving 7 bases between the germline ends. The CDR3 is 14 amino acids.

This clonotype occurred many times. The chain joins TRBV5-1 to TRBJ2-7; TRBD1 aligns across 10 bases. V lost 4 bases, J lost 0 bases, and 13 bases stayed unmatched. Germline V gives CDR1 SGHRS, CDR2 YFSETQ. The CDR3 is 18 amino acids. The CDR3 DNA reads as TGCGCCAGCAGCCAACCGAACCTGGACAGGGGGTACTCCTACGAGCAGTACTTC. As protein: CASSQPNLDRGYSYEQYF. Combining the CDR3 with reference TRBV5-1 and TRBJ2-7 gives the whole variable domain KAGVTQTPRYLIKTRGQQVTLSCSPISGHRSVSWYQQTPGQGLQFLFEYFSETQRNKGNFPGRFSGRQFSNSRSEMNVSTLELGDSALYLCASSQPNLDRGYSYEQYFGPGTRLTVT.

The sample holds a few counts of this clonotype. The CDR3 is CASSFAAGGSIAYEQYF. For the CDR3, the DNA is TGTGCCAGCAGTTTTGCCGCAGGAGGGAGTATCGCCTACGAGCAGTACTTC. V is TRBV12-3 or TRBV12-4 and J is TRBJ2-7; D may be TRBD2 (6 bases). V was trimmed by 3 bases and J by 2 bases, leaving 20 bases between them. The length of the CDR3 is 17 residues.

This clonotype has only a few counts. The chain links TRBV5-4 to TRBJ2-1, with D perhaps assigned TRBD1 or TRBD2 (6 bases each). CDR1 SGHNT and CDR2 YYREEE come from the germline V gene (reference sequence). There are 16 residues in the CDR3. The ends were cut back, 0 bases at V and 4 bases at J, with 14 bases in the middle. The CDR3 spells CASSLAGALKYNEQFF. The CDR3 nucleotides are TGTGCCAGCAGCTTGGCGGGGGCTCTCAAGTACAATGAGCAGTTCTTC.